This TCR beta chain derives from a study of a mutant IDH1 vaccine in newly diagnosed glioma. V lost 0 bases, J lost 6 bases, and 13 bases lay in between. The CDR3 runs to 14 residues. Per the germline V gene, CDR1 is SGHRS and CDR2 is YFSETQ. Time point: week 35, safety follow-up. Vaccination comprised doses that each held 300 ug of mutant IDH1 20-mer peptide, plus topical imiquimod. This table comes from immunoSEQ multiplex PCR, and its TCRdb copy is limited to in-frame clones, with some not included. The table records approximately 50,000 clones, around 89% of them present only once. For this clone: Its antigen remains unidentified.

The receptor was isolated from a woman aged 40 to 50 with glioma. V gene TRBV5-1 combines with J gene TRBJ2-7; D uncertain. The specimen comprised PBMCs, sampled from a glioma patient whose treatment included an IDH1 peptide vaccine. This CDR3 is CASSLGTDFFEQYF. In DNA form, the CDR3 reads TGCGCCAGCAGCTTGGGTACAGACTTTTTCGAGCAGTACTTC.